The 25 T cell receptor beta chains below were found in one sample sequenced in a study of CD8 T cells in Susac syndrome. Random hexamers were used to reverse transcribe 0.5 to 1 ug of RNA. TCRdb called the immunoSEQ multiplex PCR reads again in MiXCR, with one record for every CDR3 protein. Here the sample spans about 200,000 distinct CDR3 sequences, 90% to 95% being singletons. The sequencing input was CD4+ T cells from PBMCs. The receptors were sampled from a human donor with Susac syndrome.

The table lists this clonotype with a few counts. This chain joins TRBV28 and TRBJ2-5; no firm D call. V lost 2 bases to trimming and J lost 1 base, with 8 bases between them. Germline V CDR1 and CDR2: MDHEN, SYDVKM. The CDR3 length is 14 residues. The CDR3 region is CASSLGSAQETQYF. The CDR3 nucleotides are TGTGCCAGCAGTTTAGGCTCCGCCCAAGAGACCCAGTACTTC.

The chain links TRBV29-1 to TRBJ2-2; TRBD1 agrees at 8 bases. The CDR3 has 13 amino acids. In germline, CDR1 is SQVTM, CDR2 ANQGSEA. V lost 3 bases and J lost 5; bases outside the gene matches: 2. As DNA, the CDR3 is TGCAGCGTTGACAGGGGGCGGACCGGGGAGCTGTTTTTT. It yields the protein CSVDRGRTGELFF.

The rearrangement links TRBV20-1 to TRBJ2-5, with a possible D match to TRBD2 (5 bases). The CDR3 runs to 14 residues. V was cut by 2 bases and J by 1 base, with 11 bases left in between. From germline, CDR1 is DFQATT and CDR2 SNEGSKA (reference sequence). CDR3 region: CSARRRGVQETQYF. As DNA, the CDR3 is TGCAGTGCTAGAAGACGGGGTGTCCAAGAGACCCAGTACTTC.

This clonotype has only one observation. This chain links TRBV7-9 with TRBJ1-3; maybe TRBD1 (6 bases). V dropped 6 bases and J dropped 4 bases, with 10 bases sitting between them. CDR3 length equals 13 residues. Germline V gene sequence: CDR1 SEHNR, CDR2 FQNEAQ (reference sequence). The CDR3 DNA follows: TGTGCCAGCAGACAGGGAGAGGGAAACACCATATATTTT. Translated: CASRQGEGNTIYF.

A single count supports this clonotype. V usage is TRBV19 and J usage is TRBJ1-5, with D hard to call. The germline V gene encodes CDR1 LNHDA and CDR2 SQIVND (reference sequence). The V end was cut by 1 base, the J end by 5 bases, with 12 bases between. The CDR3 covers 15 residues. This CDR3 reads CASSIGSPTYQPQHF. CDR3 nucleotides: TGTGCCAGTAGTATAGGCAGCCCAACATATCAGCCCCAGCATTTT.

The gene calls are TRBV6-1 and TRBJ1-6; D remains unclear. Trimming left V 2 bases short and J 6 bases short, with 8 bases between. The CDR3 covers 14 residues. CDR1 and CDR2 (germline): MNHNS, SASEGT. CDR3 nucleotides: TGTGCCAGCAGTGAATGGCAGAGTAATTCACCCCTCCACTTT. This codes for CASSEWQSNSPLHF.

The chain carries TRBV30 and TRBJ2-3; tentatively, D is TRBD1 (6 bases). Looked up from germline, CDR1 is GTSNPN and CDR2 is SVGIG (reference sequence). The germline V and J ends were trimmed by 3 bases and 6 bases, with 13 bases remaining between them. The CDR3 loop spans 13 amino acids. In DNA form, the CDR3 reads TGTGCCTGGAGAGAGAGACAGGCTGATACGCAGTATTTT. This gives the protein CAWRERQADTQYF.

The chain links TRBV18 to TRBJ1-1; TRBD1 agrees at 9 bases. Per germline, CDR1 KGHSH and CDR2 LQKENI. V lost 3 bases, J lost 11 bases, and 13 bases stayed unmatched. The CDR3 consists of 15 residues. The CDR3 reads CASSPGSRDRAGAFF. The CDR3 DNA is TGTGCCAGCTCACCGGGGTCCCGGGACAGGGCTGGGGCTTTCTTT. The variable domain in full, with the rest retrieved from reference TRBV18 and TRBJ1-1, is NAGVMQNPRHLVRRRGQEARLRCSPMKGHSHVYWYRQLPEEGLKFMVYLQKENIIDESGMPKERFSAEFPKEGPSILRIQQVVRGDSAAYFCASSPGSRDRAGAFFGQGTRLTVV.

V and J are TRBV7-9 and TRBJ2-7; D may be TRBD1 (6 bases). CDR1 SEHNR and CDR2 FQNEAQ come from the germline V gene (reference sequence). With 4 bases removed from V and 3 bases from J, the gap between germline ends came to 13 bases. There are 14 residues in the CDR3. The CDR3 is CASSYGQGSYEQYF. The CDR3, as DNA: TGTGCCAGCAGCTACGGGCAGGGGAGCTACGAGCAGTACTTC.

The rearrangement links TRBV20-1 to TRBJ2-3; D gene uncertain. The V and J ends lost 3 bases and 6 bases respectively, with 10 bases between them. Germline assignment: CDR1 DFQATT and CDR2 SNEGSKA (reference sequence). There are 12 residues in the CDR3. The CDR3 protein is CSASGDTDTQYF. CDR3 in DNA: TGCAGTGCTAGTGGAGATACGGATACGCAGTATTTT.

V and J are TRBV3-1 and TRBJ1-4, with 8 nucleotides matching TRBD1. J was trimmed by 4 bases and V by 1 base; bases with no gene match: 5. Germline assignment: CDR1 LGHDT and CDR2 YNNKEL (reference sequence). The CDR3 covers 16 residues. CDR3 loop: CASSQGTGTHNEKLFF. DNA for the CDR3: TGTGCCAGCAGCCAAGGGACAGGGACACATAATGAAAAACTGTTTTTT.

This chain uses TRBV20-1 with TRBJ2-7; 12 nucleotides align to TRBD2. CDR1 is DFQATT, CDR2 SNEGSKA, per germline (reference sequence). This CDR3 is built from 19 residues. V gave up 1 base and J gave up 3 bases; unmatched junction bases: 16. The CDR3 nucleotides read TGCAGTGCTAGAGTCCCGTTACTAGCGGGAGGACGGCGTAGCTACGAGCAGTACTTC. Encoded protein: CSARVPLLAGGRRSYEQYF.

The chain uses TRBV20-1 and TRBJ2-1; D possibly corresponds to TRBD2 (6 bases). With 3 bases removed from V and 4 bases from J, the gap between germline ends came to 16 bases. Germline CDR1 DFQATT, CDR2 SNEGSKA (reference sequence). This CDR3 region has 15 residues. In DNA, the CDR3 is TGCAGTGCTAGCCCCGTGGATCGGGGGTACAATGAGCAGTTCTTC. Its translation is CSASPVDRGYNEQFF.

The V call is TRBV13, the J call TRBJ1-1, with D perhaps matching TRBD1 (5 bases). The CDR3 is 18 amino acids. Germline assignment: CDR1 PRHDT and CDR2 FYEKMQ (reference sequence). The germline V and J ends were trimmed by 4 bases and 0 bases, with 21 bases remaining between them. This chain's CDR3 is CASSSIPDSGRMNTEAFF. The CDR3 DNA sequence: TGTGCCAGCAGCTCAATACCCGACAGCGGAAGAATGAACACTGAAGCTTTCTTT.

The rearrangement joins TRBV7-2 to TRBJ2-3; D perhaps matches TRBD2 (5 bases). The CDR3 totals 16 residues. The germline V and J ends were trimmed by 5 bases and 1 base, with 16 bases remaining between them. In germline, CDR1 is SGHTA, CDR2 FQGNSA. CDR3: CASSVLGRRGTDTQYF. Written as DNA, the CDR3 is TGTGCCAGCAGCGTGCTTGGGAGAAGGGGCACAGATACGCAGTATTTT.

This chain links TRBV6-5 with TRBJ2-7; the D gene is possibly TRBD1 (6 bases). The CDR3 is 15 residues long. Trimming left V 6 bases short and J 2 bases short, with 17 bases between. Germline lookup yields CDR1 MNHEY and CDR2 SVGAGI. CDR3 amino acids: CASRAKATGAYEQYF. The CDR3 region has the DNA TGTGCCAGCAGGGCGAAGGCGACAGGTGCCTACGAGCAGTACTTC.

The CDR3 is CASSPLAGTNYNEQFF. The DNA for the CDR3 is TGTGCCAGCTCACCGCTAGCGGGGACCAATTACAATGAGCAGTTCTTC. The V gene is TRBV18, the J gene TRBJ2-1; 9 bases line up with TRBD2. This CDR3 spans 16 amino acids. In germline, CDR1 is KGHSH, CDR2 LQKENI. V dropped 3 bases and J dropped 4; count of bases not matched to a gene: 7. Full variable domain (rest looked up from reference TRBV18 and TRBJ2-1): NAGVMQNPRHLVRRRGQEARLRCSPMKGHSHVYWYRQLPEEGLKFMVYLQKENIIDESGMPKERFSAEFPKEGPSILRIQQVVRGDSAAYFCASSPLAGTNYNEQFFGPGTRLTVL.

The DNA for the CDR3 is TGTGCCAGCAGCTGGGGACAGGGGAGGTTTGGGACCCAGTACTTC. Translation gives CASSWGQGRFGTQYF. The rearrangement uses TRBV5-6 and TRBJ2-5, with TRBD1 identical over 10 bases. Germline CDR1 SGHDT, CDR2 YYEEEE. CDR3 length equals 15 residues. V lost 3 bases and J lost 7; bases outside the gene matches: 9. The full variable domain, rest sourced from reference TRBV5-6 and TRBJ2-5, is DAGVTQSPTHLIKTRGQQVTLRCSPKSGHDTVSWYQQALGQGPQFIFQYYEEEERQRGNFPDRFSGHQFPNYSSELNVNALLLGDSALYLCASSWGQGRFGTQYFGPGTRLLVL.

CDR3 region: CASSEERDSPLHF. The CDR3 nucleotides are TGTGCCAGCAGTGAGGAGAGGGATTCACCCCTCCACTTT. This chain connects TRBV2 to TRBJ1-6; D gene ambiguous. The CDR3 is 13 amino acids. The V and J ends lost 3 bases and 8 bases respectively, with 8 bases between them. Germline values: CDR1 SNHLY, CDR2 FYNNEI.

The chain combines TRBV20-1 with TRBJ1-1; D ambiguous. Germline CDR1 and CDR2: DFQATT and SNEGSKA (reference sequence). The ends were cut back, 0 bases at V and 4 bases at J, with 6 bases in the middle. This CDR3 has 12 residues. CDR3 nucleotides: TGCAGTGCTAGAGAGCATAGCACTGAAGCTTTCTTT. Translated, it gives CSAREHSTEAFF.

The chain's CDR3 is CSARGQGRSYGYTF. CDR3 coding DNA: TGCAGTGCTAGGGGACAGGGAAGAAGCTATGGCTACACCTTC. The chain joins TRBV20-1 to TRBJ1-2, with 9 bases aligning to TRBD1. With V trimmed by 3 bases and J by 4 bases, 6 bases remained unmatched. The CDR3 totals 14 residues. In germline, CDR1 is DFQATT, CDR2 SNEGSKA (reference sequence).

V usage is TRBV19 and J usage is TRBJ2-1, with 8 bases aligning to TRBD2. Unmatched junction bases numbered 10, after V lost 3 bases and J lost 12 bases. The CDR3 covers 14 residues. The germline V gene encodes CDR1 LNHDA and CDR2 SQIVND (reference sequence). The CDR3 bases are TGTGCCAGTAGTATGAGTGCGGGAGGCCACGCGCAGTTCTTC. As protein: CASSMSAGGHAQFF.

V gene TRBV6-1 combines with J gene TRBJ2-4; D gene ambiguous. V lost 7 bases to trimming and J lost 0 bases, with 4 bases between them. The CDR3 consists of 12 residues. Germline-derived CDR1 and CDR2 are MNHNS and SASEGT. The CDR3 loop reads CASNLAKNIQYF. The DNA for the CDR3 is TGTGCCAGCAATCTAGCCAAAAACATTCAGTACTTC.

V is TRBV7-3 and J is TRBJ2-5; D may correspond to TRBD1 or TRBD2 (5 bases each). Between the trimmed V and J ends, which lost 5 bases and 5 bases, there was a span of 21 bases. Per germline, CDR1 SGHTA and CDR2 FQGTGA. The CDR3 spans 16 residues. In DNA form, the CDR3 reads TGTGCCAGCAGCCCAACTCGGGGCGCGCATCGGGAGACCCAGTACTTC. Its protein product is CASSPTRGAHRETQYF. Combining the CDR3 with reference TRBV7-3 and TRBJ2-5 gives the whole variable domain GAGVSQTPSNKVTEKGKYVELRCDPISGHTALYWYRQSLGQGPEFLIYFQGTGAADDSGLPNDRFFAVRPEGSVSTLKIQRTERGDSAVYLCASSPTRGAHRETQYFGPGTRLLVL.

As for this clonotype: One end of the junction is discordant with germline, which a read error may explain. The rearrangement uses TRBV27 and TRBJ2-3, with 9 positions matching TRBD1. CDR3 length: 15 residues. The germline V gene has CDR1 MNHEY and CDR2 SMNVEV (reference sequence). The CDR3 spells CVSSLQGAVEDTQYF. CDR3 bases: TGTGTCAGCAGTTTACAGGGGGCGGTGGAAGATACGCAGTATTTT.